This T cell receptor (beta chain) was documented in a study of T cell repertoires in aging, cancer and after chemotherapy. As regards this clonotype: A much bigger clone sits one base away, suggesting this may be a read error.

The CDR3 consists of 16 residues. CDR1 is MDHEN, CDR2 SYDVKM, per germline. Peripheral blood genomic DNA, not sorted cells or RNA, was the template. Rearranged V-D-J TRB sequences were amplified with a mixed TRB-A/B primer pool. Each CDR3 protein gets one entry after TCRdb re-called the multiplex PCR reads with MiXCR. The data contain 300 to 500 distinct CDR3 sequences, 85% of them singletons. This receptor was obtained from a human donor with a solid tumor. V and J are TRBV28 and TRBJ2-3, with D maybe TRBD1 (5 bases). The better agreement between TRBJ1-5 and the DNA end casts doubt on the J call. Input material: blood. The CDR3: CASSYSAGVITDTQHF. The CDR3 DNA reads TGTGCCAGCAGTTACTCCGCGGGGGTAATCACAGATACGCAGCATTTT.